The T cell receptor (beta chain) described here comes from a study of tumor-infiltrating lymphocytes in primary liver carcinoma. Overall study: Tumor staging was T1-T3 N0M0; sizes spanned 4.2 to 10 cm across.

With roughly 500 ng total RNA as template and a constant-region primer, TCR beta cDNA was made. TCR beta libraries came from three nested multiplex PCR rounds using slightly modified ARM-PCR. Primers for the first two PCR rounds were TRBV1-TRBV30 forward primers and a C-beta reverse primer (roughly 10 cycles per round). One entry per CDR3 protein, called by TCRdb with MiXCR from the multiplex PCR reads. This sample has 150,000 to 200,000 distinct CDR3 sequences, with 60% found just once. V lost 4 bases and J lost 3; bases outside the gene matches: 14. Germline V gene data show CDR1 as SGHRS and CDR2 as YFSETQ. The CDR3 has 18 residues. RNA was extracted from whole blood without cell sorting, alongside germline DNA.

The genes are TRBV5-1 and TRBJ2-3; 10 nucleotides match TRBD1. The source of this sequence is a man aged 40-50 years with primary liver carcinoma and hepatitis B virus infection. The sample taken for sequencing was peripheral blood. CDR3 nucleotides: TGCGCCAGCAGCCACGGGACAGGGGACTACTTTAGGACAGATACGCAGTATTTT. This translates into CASSHGTGDYFRTDTQYF.